This TCR beta chain came from a study of T cell clonotyping in hematopoietic cell transplantation. Study conclusions and caveats: Higher Inverse Simpson Index values in graft donor and pretransplant recipient predicted broader posttransplant TCR diversity. Pathologically expanded recipient clonotypes increased progressively from day 30 to day 180 as diversity fell. No sorting was done, leaving CD4 and CD8 contributions mixed. At the given depth, recipient repertoires were over 95% de novo clonotypes.

Note on this clone: What it recognizes is unknown.

Only in-frame clones appear in the TCRdb table, and some are missing; sequencing was by immunoSEQ multiplex PCR. The sample has a few thousand clones, about 88% seen once. The V segment lost 1 base and the J segment 3 bases; nucleotides outside the gene matches: 4. CDR3 length equals 14 residues. Germline V gives CDR1 SGHKS, CDR2 YYEKEE (reference sequence). The specimen sequenced was peripheral blood mononuclear cells. V usage is TRBV5-5 and J usage is TRBJ2-7, with 7 bases matching TRBD1. This receptor was identified in a man between 40 and 49 years old in good health. Some clones in this sample may be carry-over from other donors' samples. CDR3 sequence: CASSLRGTDYEQYF. The DNA for the CDR3 is TGTGCCAGCAGCTTGCGAGGGACAGACTACGAGCAGTACTTC. Combining the CDR3 with reference TRBV5-5 and TRBJ2-7 gives the whole variable domain DAGVTQSPTHLIKTRGQQVTLRCSPISGHKSVSWYQQVLGQGPQFIFQYYEKEERGRGNFPDRFSARQFPNYSSELNVNALLLGDSALYLCASSLRGTDYEQYFGPGTRLTVT.